The present T cell receptor (beta chain) was sequenced within a study of PD-1 blockade in classical Hodgkin lymphoma. Study results and limitations: The study reported lower baseline TCR diversity in newly diagnosed patients than in healthy donors. It was CD4+ TCR diversity, not CD8+, that rose significantly by C4D1. Repertoire difference causes, possibly disease activity or prior therapy, remain undefined.

In every patient, relapse followed autologous stem cell transplantation, while exposure to brentuximab vedotin differed. This CDR3 contains 14 residues. V lost 3 bases, J lost 4 bases, and 5 bases stayed unmatched. From germline, CDR1 is SGHRS and CDR2 YFSETQ. Of note for this clone: Its antigen is currently unknown.

Sequencing used immunoSEQ multiplex PCR; TCRdb keeps in-frame clones, though not all of them. The repertoire has roughly 28,000 clones, roughly 71% of them found once; the top ten carry around 26%. The chain combines TRBV5-1 with TRBJ1-2, with TRBD1 matching 8 bases. Specimen: peripheral blood mononuclear cells (PBMCs), collected before the second cycle of nivolumab. This sequence originates from a human donor with classical Hodgkin lymphoma. The DNA for the CDR3 is TGCGCCAGCAGCTCGGGACAGGAAGGCTATGGCTACACCTTC. This encodes CASSSGQEGYGYTF.